This TCR beta chain was sequenced for a study of T cells after yellow fever vaccination. The overall study: Fractions low in cell number were prepared with SMART-Seq v4 Ultra Low Input. Study-wide results and limits: A weaker but faster secondary response was observed, peaking on day 5 versus 15.

The ends were cut back, 5 bases at V and 4 bases at J, with 15 bases in the middle. Germline V gene lookup returns CDR1 SGHTA and CDR2 FQGNSA. The CDR3 totals 15 residues. For TCR, cDNA came from 5'RACE template switching, which added a universal primer site and UMIs. TCRdb passed the 5' RACE reads through MiXCR, listing each CDR3 protein once. The sample yields a few hundred thousand distinct CDR3 sequences, less than 9.5% seen once. This clonotype was seen ten or more times. Antigen: not known. The sample here was PBMCs, taken roughly 46 days after the first yellow fever vaccination. This clonotype was sampled from a man between 18 and 35 years old who received the YFV17D yellow fever vaccine. The chain couples TRBV7-2 to TRBJ2-1, with unresolved D. CDR3 residues: CASSLHPDRYNEQFF. CDR3 sequence (DNA): TGTGCCAGCAGCCTCCACCCCGACCGGTACAATGAGCAGTTCTTC.